Below are 7 T cell receptor beta chains sequenced from a single sample in a study of blood T cell repertoires in COVID-19. TCRdb's copy holds only in-frame clones and misses some; the assay was immunoSEQ multiplex PCR. In the table there are approximately 300,000 clones, around 90% of which are singletons. Sequencing was performed on PBMCs or T cells enriched from blood (not recorded which). The source of these receptors is a man aged 55 to 70 who had recovered from COVID-19.

J is TRBJ2-5 and V is TRBV3-1 (or the pseudogene TRBV3-2); 8 nucleotides line up with TRBD2. The CDR3 length is 16 residues. Germline CDR1 LGHDT, CDR2 YNNKEL (reference sequence). The trim removed 3 bases at V and 1 base at J, leaving 7 bases unmatched. The CDR3 spells CASSQGLAGLQETQYF. DNA of the CDR3: TGTGCCAGCAGCCAGGGGCTAGCGGGCCTCCAAGAGACCCAGTACTTC.

Written as DNA, the CDR3 is TGTGCCAGCAGTGAATGGGTCGAGGCCTTGTTCTTC. It specifies CASSEWVEALFF. The chain employs TRBV25-1 and TRBJ2-1; D uncertain. V was pared by 1 base and J by 15 bases, with 13 bases between. CDR3 length: 12 amino acids. Germline V CDR1 and CDR2: MGHDK, SYGVNS.

This chain connects TRBV7-3 to TRBJ2-7; maybe TRBD1 (6 bases). The CDR3 runs 14 residues. V was trimmed by 3 bases and J by 6 bases, leaving 15 bases between them. Germline CDR1 and CDR2: SGHTA and FQGTGA. The CDR3 nucleotides read TGTGCCAGCAGCTTTCATGGGGGCGGAGGCGAGCAGTACTTC. It translates to CASSFHGGGGEQYF.

This chain connects TRBV23-1 to TRBJ1-5; TRBD1 aligns across 10 bases. TRBV23-1 is known as an ORF, though its function is uncertain. V dropped 0 bases and J dropped 4; count of bases not matched to a gene: 3. The CDR3 is 16 amino acids. The CDR3 coding sequence is TGCGCCAGCAGTCAATCCCGGGACAGGGGAAATCAGCCCCAGCATTTT. As protein: CASSQSRDRGNQPQHF.

This clone was seen only a few times. The V gene is TRBV10-3, the J gene TRBJ1-1; maybe TRBD1 (6 bases). Germline V gene data show CDR1 as ENHRY and CDR2 as SYGVKD. Deletions cut 7 bases from V and 0 bases from J, with 9 bases between. CDR3 length equals 13 residues. This CDR3 reads CAITGQLNTEAFF. CDR3 nucleotide sequence: TGTGCCATCACCGGACAGCTGAACACTGAAGCTTTCTTT.

The chain couples TRBV10-1 to TRBJ2-1; TRBD2 matches at 9 bases. The CDR3 is 15 amino acids. Trimming at V came to 2 bases and at J to 4 bases, leaving 3 bases not matched to a gene. Germline-derived CDR1 and CDR2 are WNHNN and SYGVQD (reference sequence). The CDR3, as DNA: TGCGCCAGCAGTGAGGTGCTAGCGGGATACAATGAGCAGTTCTTC. Its translation: CASSEVLAGYNEQFF.

CDR3 sequence reads: CASSEAAGRLYGYTF. CDR3 in DNA: TGTGCCAGCAGTGAAGCGGCGGGACGTCTCTATGGCTACACCTTC. This chain uses TRBV6-1 with TRBJ1-2; possibly TRBD1 for D (5 bases). The germline CDR1 and CDR2 sequences are MNHNS and SASEGT. The CDR3 loop spans 15 amino acids. V lost 0 bases, J lost 4 bases, and 12 bases lay in between.